A single TCR beta chain is shown here with its context. The antigen is not known. Trimming pared 1 base from V and 6 bases from J, leaving 13 bases between. CDR3 length: 14 amino acids. Germline-derived CDR1 and CDR2 are PRHDT and FYEKMQ (reference sequence). Assay: immunoSEQ multiplex PCR; the TCRdb copy retains only in-frame clones and omits some. The sample holds around 610,000 clones, roughly 96% seen once. This specimen comes from a study of shared clonotypes between healthy human individuals. Only CD45RO-negative cells positively selected for CCR7 counted as naive CD8 cells, so terminally differentiated effector memory CD45RA+ cells were excluded. Findings and caveats of the study: The four-donor shared clonotypes exceeded non-shared clonotypes in generation probability, with non-shared ones scoring lower.

The chain employs TRBV13 and TRBJ2-7; D possibly uses TRBD1 or TRBD2 (6 bases each). The sequence came from a woman aged 25 to 39 in good health. The sequencing sample was made of naive CD8+ T cells sorted from blood. The chain's CDR3 is CASSLVGGLGEQYF. The CDR3 coding sequence is TGTGCCAGCAGCTTAGTTGGGGGGCTAGGCGAGCAGTACTTC.